The 4 T cell receptor beta chains below all came from one sample that was sequenced in a study of cytomegalovirus exposure and HLA in healthy donors. Repertoires were generated with immunoSEQ multiplex PCR, while TCRdb's copy carries only in-frame clones and drops some. The profile shows some 45,000 clones, 92% of them singletons. Sequencing input: PBMCs. These receptors originate from a man between 18 and 35 years old in good health and CMV-seronegative.

The chain uses TRBV11-2 and TRBJ2-3; 8 bases align to TRBD1. The junction had 8 bases not matched to a gene; V was cut back by 6 bases and J by 3 bases. Germline V gene lookup returns CDR1 SGHAT and CDR2 FQNNGV. The CDR3 runs 15 residues. This CDR3 is CASRPGQGATDTQYF. The CDR3 bases are TGTGCCAGCAGACCCGGCCAGGGGGCAACAGATACGCAGTATTTT.

This chain connects TRBV7-9 to TRBJ2-1; 13 bases fit TRBD2. The germline V gene encodes CDR1 SEHNR and CDR2 FQNEAQ (reference sequence). This CDR3 has 17 residues. V shed 0 bases, J shed 5 bases, and the junction held 4 bases outside the gene matches. The CDR3 bases are TGTGCCAGCAGCTTAGCGGGACTAGCGGGATTGGACAATGAGCAGTTCTTC. Translating it yields CASSLAGLAGLDNEQFF.

V and J are TRBV28 and TRBJ1-5; 7 bases agree with TRBD1. Trimming cost V 7 bases and J 0 bases; bases outside gene matches: 3. This CDR3 region has 14 residues. Germline lookup yields CDR1 MDHEN and CDR2 SYDVKM. CDR3 sequence reads: CASNRGNSNQPQHF. CDR3 nucleotide sequence: TGTGCCAGCAACAGGGGTAATAGCAATCAGCCCCAGCATTTT.

On this clone itself: At one end the junction does not follow the germline gene, possibly because of a read error. The V call is TRBV4-1, the J call TRBJ2-3, with 11 bases aligning to TRBD2. Germline V gives CDR1 MGHRA, CDR2 YSYEKL. The CDR3 runs 13 residues. The CDR3 sequence: CASSQDLGSGRDF. The CDR3 DNA sequence: TGCGCCAGCAGCCAAGATCTAGGTAGCGGGAGGGATTTT.